The text below deals with one T cell receptor (beta chain). The antigen remains undetermined. This CDR3 comprises 17 residues. The V end lost 2 bases, the J end lost 1 base, and 17 bases lay between the germline ends. Germline V gene sequence: CDR1 PRHDT, CDR2 FYEKMQ (reference sequence). Researchers ran the PCR with 60 Vbeta and 13 Jbeta primers. In the original workflow: A follow-up analysis tallied 60 million to 85 million unique TCR beta chains, roughly 9.9 million shared. Profiled with immunoSEQ multiplex PCR; TCRdb holds only in-frame clones, not every one. D and trimming were read from the DNA, whereas the V and J calls and clone size are those reported in that table. The sample contains roughly 100,000 clones, roughly 69% of which appear only once. This record comes from a study of cytomegalovirus exposure and HLA in healthy donors. Whole-study results and caveats: Previous analysis showed most TCR beta V segments were productive about 87% or about 30% of the time.

Sequencing was done on a sample of PBMCs. The TCR was taken from a man aged 30 to 45 in good health and CMV-seropositive. The chain joins TRBV13 to TRBJ1-1; D is undetermined. The CDR3 DNA reads as TGTGCCAGCAGCTTACCCCGCCGGTTGTCGAGGAACACTGAAGCTTTCTTT. The encoded protein is CASSLPRRLSRNTEAFF.